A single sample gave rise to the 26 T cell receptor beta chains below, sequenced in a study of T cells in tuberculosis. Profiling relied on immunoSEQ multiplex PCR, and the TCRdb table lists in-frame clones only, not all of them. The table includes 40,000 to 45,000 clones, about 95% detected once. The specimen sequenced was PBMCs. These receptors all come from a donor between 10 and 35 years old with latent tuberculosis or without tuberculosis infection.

The CDR3 region has the DNA TGTGCCAGCAGTCCCGGGTACCAAGAGACCCAGTACTTC. This encodes CASSPGYQETQYF. V usage is TRBV28 and J usage is TRBJ2-5; D is ambiguous. The CDR3 runs to 13 residues. Germline V gene sequence: CDR1 MDHEN, CDR2 SYDVKM. V lost 5 bases, J lost 0 bases, and 7 bases lay in between.

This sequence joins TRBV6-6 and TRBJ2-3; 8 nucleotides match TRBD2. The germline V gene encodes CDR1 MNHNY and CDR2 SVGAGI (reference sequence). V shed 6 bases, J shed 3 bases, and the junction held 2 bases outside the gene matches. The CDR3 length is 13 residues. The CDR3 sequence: CASRTSVTDTQYF. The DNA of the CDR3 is TGTGCCAGCAGGACTAGCGTTACAGATACGCAGTATTTT.

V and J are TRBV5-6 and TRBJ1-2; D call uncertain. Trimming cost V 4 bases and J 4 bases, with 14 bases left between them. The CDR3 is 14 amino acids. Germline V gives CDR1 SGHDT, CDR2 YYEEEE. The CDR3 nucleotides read TGTGCCAGCAGCATCCGGGAGATAATCTATGGCTACACCTTC. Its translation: CASSIREIIYGYTF.

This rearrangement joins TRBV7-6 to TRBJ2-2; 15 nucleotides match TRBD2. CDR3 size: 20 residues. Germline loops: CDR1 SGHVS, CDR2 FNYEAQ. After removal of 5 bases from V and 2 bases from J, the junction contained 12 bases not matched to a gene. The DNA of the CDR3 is TGTGCCAGCAGCCCCGTGGCGGGACTAGCGGGAGGACCCAACACCGGGGAGCTGTTTTTT. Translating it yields CASSPVAGLAGGPNTGELFF.

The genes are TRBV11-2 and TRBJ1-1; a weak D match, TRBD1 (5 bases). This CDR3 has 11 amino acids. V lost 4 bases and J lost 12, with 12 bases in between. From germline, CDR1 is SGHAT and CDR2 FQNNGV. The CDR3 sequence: CASSSGGGTFF. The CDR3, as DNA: TGTGCCAGCAGCTCGGGTGGGGGGACTTTCTTT.

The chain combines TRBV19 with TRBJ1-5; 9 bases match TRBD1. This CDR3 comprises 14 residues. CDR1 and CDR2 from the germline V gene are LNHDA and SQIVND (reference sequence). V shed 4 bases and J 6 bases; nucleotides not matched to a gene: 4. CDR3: CASSKDRGVQPQHF. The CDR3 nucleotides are TGTGCCAGTAGTAAGGACAGGGGAGTTCAGCCCCAGCATTTT.

The CDR3 nucleotides are TGCAGCGCCCCCCATTGGGGGGGCACTGAAGCTTTCTTT. The encoded protein is CSAPHWGGTEAFF. The chain links TRBV29-1 to TRBJ1-1; D is possibly TRBD1 (5 bases). The CDR3 has 13 residues. Trimming pared 7 bases from V and 4 bases from J, leaving 16 bases between. Germline assignment: CDR1 SQVTM and CDR2 ANQGSEA.

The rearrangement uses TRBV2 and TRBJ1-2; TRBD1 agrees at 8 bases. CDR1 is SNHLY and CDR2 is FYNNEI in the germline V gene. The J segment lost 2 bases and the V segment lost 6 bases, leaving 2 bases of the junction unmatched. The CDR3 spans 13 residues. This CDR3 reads CASRTGANYGYTF. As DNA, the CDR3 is TGTGCCAGCAGGACAGGGGCCAACTATGGCTACACCTTC.

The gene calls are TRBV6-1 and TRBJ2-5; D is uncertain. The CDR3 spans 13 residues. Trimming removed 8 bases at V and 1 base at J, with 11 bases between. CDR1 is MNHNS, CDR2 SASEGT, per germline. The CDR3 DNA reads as TGTGCCAGCCGACGGGTTCTCCAAGAGACCCAGTACTTC. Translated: CASRRVLQETQYF.

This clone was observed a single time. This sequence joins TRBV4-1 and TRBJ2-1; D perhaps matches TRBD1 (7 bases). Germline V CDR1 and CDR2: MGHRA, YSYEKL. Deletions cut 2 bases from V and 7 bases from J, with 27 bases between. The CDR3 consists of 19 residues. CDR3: CASSQPPLTGTFMGNEQFF. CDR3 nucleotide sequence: TGCGCCAGCAGCCAACCTCCCCTGACAGGGACTTTTATGGGGAATGAGCAGTTCTTC.

As DNA, the CDR3 is TGTGCCAGCAGCCACACATGGACAGGGGGCGAGGATGGCTACACCTTC. This gives the protein CASSHTWTGGEDGYTF. The chain recombines TRBV4-2 with TRBJ1-2, with TRBD1 matching 11 bases. CDR1 is LGHNA and CDR2 is YNFKEQ in the germline V gene. The junction had 9 bases not matched to a gene; V was cut back by 3 bases and J by 6 bases. This CDR3 contains 16 residues.

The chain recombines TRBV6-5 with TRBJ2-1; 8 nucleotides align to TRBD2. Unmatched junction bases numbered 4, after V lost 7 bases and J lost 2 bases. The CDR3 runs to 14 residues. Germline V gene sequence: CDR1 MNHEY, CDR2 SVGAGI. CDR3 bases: TGTGCCAGCACCGCCGGGGGGGCCTACAATGAGCAGTTCTTC. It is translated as CASTAGGAYNEQFF.

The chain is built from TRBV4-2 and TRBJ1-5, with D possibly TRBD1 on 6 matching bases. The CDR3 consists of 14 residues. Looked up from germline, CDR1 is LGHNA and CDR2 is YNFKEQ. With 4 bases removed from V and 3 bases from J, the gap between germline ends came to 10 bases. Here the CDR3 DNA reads TGTGCCAGCAGCCTCTGGACAGTCAATCAGCCCCAGCATTTT. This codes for CASSLWTVNQPQHF.

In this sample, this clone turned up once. The CDR3 region has the DNA TGTGCCAGTAGTAGATGGGCAGGTTCGGGGACTGAAGCTTTCTTT. This encodes CASSRWAGSGTEAFF. This sequence joins TRBV19 and TRBJ1-1; no clear D gene. V dropped 4 bases and J dropped 5 bases, with 17 bases sitting between them. Germline-derived CDR1 and CDR2 are LNHDA and SQIVND (reference sequence). The CDR3 length is 15 residues.

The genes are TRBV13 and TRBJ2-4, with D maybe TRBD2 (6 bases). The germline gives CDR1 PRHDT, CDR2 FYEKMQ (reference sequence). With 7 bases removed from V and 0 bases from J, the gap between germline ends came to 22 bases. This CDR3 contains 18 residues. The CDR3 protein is CASTPAWGDGEAKNIQYF. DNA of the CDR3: TGTGCCAGCACACCCGCCTGGGGGGACGGGGAAGCCAAAAACATTCAGTACTTC.

The chain's CDR3 is CASSADRATGELFF. The CDR3 nucleotides are TGTGCCAGCAGTGCTGACAGGGCCACCGGGGAGCTGTTTTTT. V and J are TRBV6-4 and TRBJ2-2, with TRBD1 identical over 7 bases. With V trimmed by 4 bases and J by 4 bases, 3 bases remained unmatched. The CDR3 runs 14 residues. The V gene's germline CDR1 is MRHNA and CDR2 SNTAGT.

The CDR3 region has the DNA TGTGTCTCTGGGGCCACGTCGGATCTCAATGAGCAGTTCTTC. Its translation: CVSGATSDLNEQFF. V gene TRBV6-1 combines with J gene TRBJ2-1; D may be TRBD1 (5 bases). CDR3 length: 14 amino acids. Germline CDR1 reads MNHNS; CDR2 reads SASEGT.

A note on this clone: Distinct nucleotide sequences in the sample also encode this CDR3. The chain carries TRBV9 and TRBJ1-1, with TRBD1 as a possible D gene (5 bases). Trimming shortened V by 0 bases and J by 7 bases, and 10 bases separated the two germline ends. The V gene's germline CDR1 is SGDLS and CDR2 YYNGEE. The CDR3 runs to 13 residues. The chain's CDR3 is CASSVALGGEAFF. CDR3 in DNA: TGTGCCAGCAGCGTAGCTCTGGGGGGTGAAGCTTTCTTT.

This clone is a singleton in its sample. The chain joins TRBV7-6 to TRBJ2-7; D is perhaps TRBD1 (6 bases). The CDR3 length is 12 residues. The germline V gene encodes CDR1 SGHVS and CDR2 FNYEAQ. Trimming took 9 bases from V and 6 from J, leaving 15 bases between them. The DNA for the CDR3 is TGTGCCAGTGAACAGGGAGCTGGCGAGCAGTACTTC. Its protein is CASEQGAGEQYF.

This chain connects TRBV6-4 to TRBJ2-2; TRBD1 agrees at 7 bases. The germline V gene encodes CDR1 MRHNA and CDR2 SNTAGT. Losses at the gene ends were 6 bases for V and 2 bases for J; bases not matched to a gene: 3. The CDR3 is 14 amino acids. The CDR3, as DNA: TGTGCCAGCAGGCGACAGGGAAACACCGGGGAGCTGTTTTTT. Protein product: CASRRQGNTGELFF.

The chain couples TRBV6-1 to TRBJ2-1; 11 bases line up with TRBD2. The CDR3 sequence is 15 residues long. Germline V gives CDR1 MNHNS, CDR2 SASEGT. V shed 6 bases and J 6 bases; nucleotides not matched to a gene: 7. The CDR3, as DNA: TGTGCCAGCAGCCTACTAGCGGGAGTGGGCAATGAGCAGTTCTTC. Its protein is CASSLLAGVGNEQFF.

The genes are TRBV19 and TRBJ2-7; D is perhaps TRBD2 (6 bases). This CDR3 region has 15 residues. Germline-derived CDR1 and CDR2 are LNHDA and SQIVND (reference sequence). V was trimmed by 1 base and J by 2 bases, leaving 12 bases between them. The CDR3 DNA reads TGTGCCAGTAGTATAGGGCTAGCGACGACCTACGAGCAGTACTTC. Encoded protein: CASSIGLATTYEQYF. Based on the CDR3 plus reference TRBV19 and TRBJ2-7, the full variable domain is DGGITQSPKYLFRKEGQNVTLSCEQNLNHDAMYWYRQDPGQGLRLIYYSQIVNDFQKGDIAEGYSVSREKKESFPLTVTSAQKNPTAFYLCASSIGLATTYEQYFGPGTRLTVT.

CDR3: CASSFIAGGEAFF. The CDR3 nucleotides are TGTGCCAGCAGTTTTATCGCCGGGGGAGAAGCTTTCTTT. The gene calls are TRBV28 and TRBJ1-1, with D tentatively TRBD1 (5 bases). Trimming cost V 3 bases and J 8 bases, with 13 bases left between them. The CDR3 spans 13 residues. CDR1 and CDR2 from the germline V gene are MDHEN and SYDVKM. Based on the CDR3 plus reference TRBV28 and TRBJ1-1, the full variable domain is DVKVTQSSRYLVKRTGEKVFLECVQDMDHENMFWYRQDPGLGLRLIYFSYDVKMKEKGDIPEGYSVSREKKERFSLILESASTNQTSMYLCASSFIAGGEAFFGQGTRLTVV.

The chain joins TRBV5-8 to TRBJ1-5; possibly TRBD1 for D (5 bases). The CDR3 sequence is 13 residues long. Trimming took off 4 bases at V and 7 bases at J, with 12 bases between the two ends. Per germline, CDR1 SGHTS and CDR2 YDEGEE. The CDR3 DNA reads TGTGCCAGCAGCCCGGGAGGGGACCAGCCCCAGCATTTT. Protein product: CASSPGGDQPQHF.

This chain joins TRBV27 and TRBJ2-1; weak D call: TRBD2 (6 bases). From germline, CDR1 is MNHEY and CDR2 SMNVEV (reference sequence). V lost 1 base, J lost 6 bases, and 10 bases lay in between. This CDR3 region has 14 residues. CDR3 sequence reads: CASSLYSGSNEQFF. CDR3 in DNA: TGTGCCAGCAGTTTATATTCCGGGAGCAATGAGCAGTTCTTC.

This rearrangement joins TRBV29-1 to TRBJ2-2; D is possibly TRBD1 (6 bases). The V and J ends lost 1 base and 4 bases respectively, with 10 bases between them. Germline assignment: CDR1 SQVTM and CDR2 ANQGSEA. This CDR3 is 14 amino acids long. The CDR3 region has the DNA TGCAGCGTTGAAGGGGACATCTTCACCGGGGAGCTGTTTTTT. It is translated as CSVEGDIFTGELFF.